The next 30 T cell receptor beta chains were all read from a single sample in a study of T-cell memory formation after mild COVID-19. TCRdb independently ran MiXCR on the 5' RACE reads; one entry per CDR3 protein. The top ten clones hold around 12% of a sample with about 540,000 distinct CDR3 sequences, roughly 20% of them seen once. Sample: PBMCs or a T cell subset sorted from them (not recorded which). These receptors were obtained from an adult woman who had mild COVID-19 (a few samples of this study predate the infection). Cell type and time point are not known.

There are a few counts of this clonotype. This chain links TRBV6-5 with TRBJ2-1, with D maybe TRBD2 (5 bases). CDR3 length: 14 amino acids. Germline lookup yields CDR1 MNHEY and CDR2 SVGAGI. The V and J ends lost 5 bases and 6 bases respectively, with 14 bases between them. The CDR3 here is CASSRWNSVNEQFF. The CDR3 region has the DNA TGTGCCAGCAGTCGCTGGAATAGCGTCAATGAGCAGTTCTTC.

This chain uses TRBV7-9 with TRBJ2-1; 10 bases agree with TRBD2. CDR1 is SEHNR and CDR2 is FQNEAQ in the germline V gene (reference sequence). CDR3 length equals 19 residues. J lost 7 bases, V lost 1 base, and 16 bases had no gene match. The CDR3 is CASSLGDPWGSGRPNEQFF. For the CDR3, the DNA is TGTGCCAGCAGCTTAGGCGACCCCTGGGGTAGCGGGAGGCCGAATGAGCAGTTCTTC.

This chain connects TRBV7-9 to TRBJ1-1, with 9 bases fitting TRBD1. CDR1 is SEHNR and CDR2 is FQNEAQ in the germline V gene (reference sequence). This CDR3 region has 12 residues. Losses at the gene ends were 5 bases for V and 11 bases for J; bases not matched to a gene: 6. CDR3 sequence: CASSATGGAAFF. The DNA of the CDR3 is TGTGCCAGCAGCGCCACAGGGGGCGCCGCTTTCTTT.

This clonotype was seen ten or more times. This chain uses TRBV5-1 with TRBJ2-1, with D possibly called TRBD1 or TRBD2 (5 bases each). The CDR3 sequence is 17 residues long. The V end was cut by 4 bases, the J end by 10 bases, with 27 bases between. The germline gives CDR1 SGHRS, CDR2 YFSETQ. CDR3 DNA: TGCGCCAGCAGCCGAATCGAACCCGGGACCCGGTCCGGGGAGCAGTTCTTC. Its translation is CASSRIEPGTRSGEQFF.

This clonotype was recorded a few times. This chain joins TRBV4-1 and TRBJ2-7; D uncertain. The CDR3 runs to 15 residues. CDR1 is MGHRA and CDR2 is YSYEKL in the germline V gene. V was pared by 5 bases and J by 0 bases, with 14 bases between. CDR3 region: CASSEVAANSYEQYF. In nucleotides, the CDR3 is TGCGCCAGCAGCGAGGTGGCGGCGAACTCCTACGAGCAGTACTTC.

This clonotype was observed a single time. The genes are TRBV3-1 and TRBJ2-5; possibly TRBD2 for D (6 bases). CDR3 length equals 17 residues. V dropped 4 bases and J dropped 5 bases, with 23 bases sitting between them. CDR1 and CDR2 (germline): LGHDT, YNNKEL (reference sequence). DNA of the CDR3: TGTGCCAGCAGCCCCTTCCCGGAAGGCGGGGAGAGGGAGACCCAGTACTTC. Its translation: CASSPFPEGGERETQYF.

This clonotype was picked up a small number of times. V is TRBV5-6 and J is TRBJ2-5; D is perhaps TRBD1 (6 bases). The ends were cut back, 3 bases at V and 4 bases at J, with 13 bases in the middle. Germline CDR1 is SGHDT and CDR2 is YYEEEE. CDR3 size: 14 residues. In nucleotides, the CDR3 is TGTGCCAGCAGCTCTTCAGCAGGGGTAGAGACCCAGTACTTC. Protein: CASSSSAGVETQYF.

This clonotype occurred a few times. The chain recombines TRBV5-4 with TRBJ1-4; D is ambiguous. The CDR3 spans 14 residues. Trimming removed 2 bases at V and 6 bases at J, with 11 bases between. Germline V gene data show CDR1 as SGHNT and CDR2 as YYREEE (reference sequence). CDR3 in amino acids: CASSLGQDDEKLFF. The DNA for the CDR3 is TGTGCCAGCAGCTTAGGGCAAGATGATGAAAAACTGTTTTTT.

The chain links TRBV7-4 to TRBJ2-1, with D unclear. The CDR3 contains 12 residues. V lost 11 bases and J 10 bases, leaving 18 bases between the germline ends. Germline CDR1 and CDR2: SGHVT and SQSDAQ. CDR3: CARDRAAREQFF. The CDR3 bases are TGTGCCCGTGACCGGGCGGCTCGCGAGCAGTTCTTC.

The chain couples TRBV29-1 to TRBJ2-3, with D uncertain. The germline V gene has CDR1 SQVTM and CDR2 ANQGSEA. The CDR3 contains 12 residues. V was clipped by 4 bases and J by 1 base, with 6 bases between them. The DNA for the CDR3 is TGCAGCGTTGGCCCACGCACAGATACGCAGTATTTT. Protein: CSVGPRTDTQYF.

J is TRBJ2-4 and V is TRBV12-3 or TRBV12-4; the D is unclear. The ends were cut back, 3 bases at V and 2 bases at J, with 17 bases in the middle. The CDR3 length is 17 residues. The CDR3 DNA reads as TGTGCCAGCAGTTTGTCCGGACCGGAGACCTCCAAAAACATTCAGTACTTC. Residues: CASSLSGPETSKNIQYF.

J is TRBJ2-3 and V is TRBV4-2; TRBD2 might be the D (6 bases). This CDR3 is built from 15 residues. Trimming shortened V by 4 bases and J by 1 base, and 12 bases separated the two germline ends. Germline lookup yields CDR1 LGHNA and CDR2 YNFKEQ. In DNA, the CDR3 is TGTGCCAGCAGCCCGGGGGAGATTCGCACAGATACGCAGTATTTT. Translation gives CASSPGEIRTDTQYF.

This clonotype turned up a few times. The chain carries TRBV12-3 or TRBV12-4 and TRBJ2-1; possible D gene TRBD2, 6 bases. The CDR3 spans 15 residues. Trimming cost V 3 bases and J 2 bases, with 11 bases left between them. The CDR3 DNA follows: TGTGCCAGCAGTTTGCGGGATGGGACCTACAATGAGCAGTTCTTC. Translated: CASSLRDGTYNEQFF.

The sample holds a few counts of this clonotype. The rearrangement uses TRBV11-2 and TRBJ2-2, with TRBD1 as a possible D gene (6 bases). Germline values: CDR1 SGHAT, CDR2 FQNNGV. V gave up 4 bases and J gave up 3 bases, with 12 bases separating them. This CDR3 comprises 15 residues. This CDR3 is CASSSGHRDTGELFF. The CDR3 nucleotides read TGTGCCAGCAGCTCGGGACATAGGGACACCGGGGAGCTGTTTTTT.

Many counts were recorded for this clonotype. J is TRBJ1-2 and V is TRBV20-1; perhaps TRBD1 as D (5 bases). Per the germline V gene, CDR1 is DFQATT and CDR2 is SNEGSKA (reference sequence). CDR3 size: 13 residues. Trimming pared 0 bases from V and 3 bases from J, leaving 8 bases between. The CDR3 nucleotides are TGCAGTGCTAGAGATAGGGGCTACTATGGCTACACCTTC. It codes for CSARDRGYYGYTF.

In this sample, this clonotype turned up many times. The rearrangement joins TRBV7-8 to TRBJ2-1; D is undetermined. Trimming removed 3 bases from V and 10 bases from J, with 19 bases in between. This CDR3 is 15 amino acids long. Germline values: CDR1 SGHVS, CDR2 FQNEAQ. CDR3 amino acids: CASSFSVFGALEQFF. CDR3 DNA sequence: TGTGCCAGCAGCTTTTCCGTTTTCGGAGCGCTCGAGCAGTTCTTC.

The gene calls are TRBV15 and TRBJ2-1; D is unclear. V was cut by 0 bases and J by 8 bases, with 5 bases left in between. CDR1 and CDR2 from the germline V gene are LNHNV and YYDKDF (reference sequence). CDR3 length: 12 amino acids. The CDR3 loop reads CATSRDKYEQFF. CDR3 DNA: TGTGCCACCAGCAGAGATAAGTATGAGCAGTTCTTC.

V gene TRBV5-1 combines with J gene TRBJ2-1; TRBD2 matches at 13 bases. Germline CDR1 is SGHRS and CDR2 is YFSETQ. V lost 1 base to trimming and J lost 1 base; unmatched junction nucleotides: 5. The CDR3 is 18 residues long. The CDR3 coding sequence is TGCGCCAGCAGCTTGAAACTAGCGGGAGGGGCGTCCTACAATGAGCAGTTCTTC. It yields the protein CASSLKLAGGASYNEQFF.

The CDR3 region has the DNA TGTGCCAGCCGCCCAAGTGGCAAAGGAGAGCAGTACTTC. Amino acid sequence: CASRPSGKGEQYF. J is TRBJ2-7 and V is TRBV7-8, with unresolved D. CDR1 SGHVS and CDR2 FQNEAQ come from the germline V gene. Trimming left V 8 bases short and J 7 bases short, with 18 bases between. The CDR3 loop spans 13 amino acids. Using reference TRBV7-8 and TRBJ2-7 for the parts outside the CDR3, the full variable domain is GAGVSQSPRYKVAKRGQDVALRCDPISGHVSLFWYQQALGQGPEFLTYFQNEAQLDKSGLPSDRFFAERPEGSVSTLKIQRTQQEDSAVYLCASRPSGKGEQYFGPGTRLTVT.

The rearrangement joins TRBV7-9 to TRBJ2-2; D not certain. With 8 bases removed from V and 7 bases from J, the gap between germline ends came to 17 bases. In germline, CDR1 is SEHNR, CDR2 FQNEAQ (reference sequence). This CDR3 comprises 14 residues. This chain's CDR3 is CASQVWESSGELFF. CDR3 DNA sequence: TGTGCCAGCCAAGTGTGGGAATCTAGCGGGGAGCTGTTTTTT.

This clonotype was seen more than once but under ten times. This CDR3 is CATRGYSNQPQHF. DNA of the CDR3: TGTGCCACCAGGGGGTATAGCAATCAGCCCCAGCATTTT. The genes are TRBV10-3 and TRBJ1-5, with 7 nucleotides matching TRBD1. V lost 10 bases, J lost 0 bases, and 3 bases stayed unmatched. Germline CDR1 and CDR2: ENHRY and SYGVKD. The CDR3 spans 13 residues.

This clonotype came up a few times. J is TRBJ2-7 and V is TRBV11-2; no clear D. Germline assignment: CDR1 SGHAT and CDR2 FQNNGV. With 1 base removed from V and 2 bases from J, the gap between germline ends came to 9 bases. This CDR3 contains 14 residues. The CDR3, as DNA: TGTGCCAGCAGCTTAGTGTCGGCACCCTACGAGCAGTACTTC. Translated, it gives CASSLVSAPYEQYF.

This clonotype came up a few times. The rearrangement uses TRBV5-1 and TRBJ2-3; D might be TRBD1 (5 bases). The CDR3 spans 14 residues. Trimming cost V 4 bases and J 5 bases, with 14 bases left between them. CDR1 is SGHRS and CDR2 is YFSETQ in the germline V gene. The CDR3 DNA is TGCGCCAGCAGCCAGCAGGGTCCGGGAGATACGCAGTATTTT. Protein: CASSQQGPGDTQYF.

This chain links TRBV12-3 or TRBV12-4 with TRBJ1-5; possible D gene TRBD1, 5 bases. The CDR3 has 13 amino acids. The ends were cut back, 3 bases at V and 4 bases at J, with 7 bases in the middle. The chain's CDR3 is CASSLTENQPQHF. The DNA for the CDR3 is TGTGCCAGCAGTTTGACAGAAAATCAGCCCCAGCATTTT.

The DNA for the CDR3 is TGTGCCAGCAGACTCGGGACTAGCGGATTATACGAGCAGTACTTC. Its translation is CASRLGTSGLYEQYF. J is TRBJ2-7 and V is TRBV6-5; TRBD2 aligns across 11 bases. The CDR3 length is 15 residues. Germline CDR1 reads MNHEY; CDR2 reads SVGAGI. Unmatched junction bases numbered 8, after V lost 6 bases and J lost 4 bases.

The rearrangement links TRBV7-2 to TRBJ2-7; D unclear. Between the trimmed V and J ends, which lost 1 base and 2 bases, there was a span of 9 bases. CDR1 SGHTA and CDR2 FQGNSA come from the germline V gene. This CDR3 has 14 amino acids. In DNA form, the CDR3 reads TGTGCCAGCAGCTTAGGACGGCCCCCCTACGAGCAGTACTTC. Translating it yields CASSLGRPPYEQYF.

In its sample, this clonotype was seen a few times. The V and J genes are TRBV3-1 and TRBJ1-3; D unresolved. The CDR3 has 13 amino acids. Germline CDR1 LGHDT, CDR2 YNNKEL (reference sequence). V was shortened by 5 bases and J by 0 bases, with 5 bases between the two germline ends. The CDR3 sequence is CASSDYSGNTIYF. The CDR3 DNA reads TGTGCCAGCAGCGATTACTCTGGAAACACCATATATTTT.

The sample holds a few counts of this clonotype. The chain recombines TRBV6-5 with TRBJ1-1; no reliable D call. The CDR3 totals 14 residues. Per germline, CDR1 MNHEY and CDR2 SVGAGI. V lost 2 bases and J 4 bases, leaving 11 bases between the germline ends. CDR3 in amino acids: CASSYAGVGTEAFF. The CDR3 DNA is TGTGCCAGCAGTTACGCCGGGGTCGGCACTGAAGCTTTCTTT.

This chain links TRBV2 with TRBJ1-2; 9 nucleotides agree with TRBD1. Per germline, CDR1 SNHLY and CDR2 FYNNEI. The CDR3 runs 15 residues. After removal of 9 bases from V and 2 bases from J, the junction contained 10 bases not matched to a gene. The CDR3 protein is CAREKTGGRNYGYTF. CDR3 nucleotides: TGTGCCAGGGAAAAAACAGGGGGCAGAAACTATGGCTACACCTTC.

This chain joins TRBV3-1 and TRBJ1-4, with 8 positions matching TRBD1. Germline assignment: CDR1 LGHDT and CDR2 YNNKEL (reference sequence). The CDR3 length is 14 residues. The V segment lost 5 bases and the J segment 5 bases; nucleotides outside the gene matches: 4. The CDR3 DNA reads as TGTGCCAGCAGCAACGGACAGGGAAATGAAAAACTGTTTTTT. The encoded protein is CASSNGQGNEKLFF.